The present TCR beta chain was sequenced within a study of blood T cell repertoires in COVID-19. With V trimmed by 4 bases and J by 2 bases, 14 bases remained unmatched. The CDR3 spans 17 residues. Per germline, CDR1 SGHRS and CDR2 YFSETQ. This clone was picked up a small number of times. TCRdb's table, derived via immunoSEQ multiplex PCR, lists solely in-frame clones and lacks some. The sample comprises about 280,000 clones, roughly 80% of which are singletons, and over 9% rests with the top ten. The chain recombines TRBV5-1 with TRBJ2-5, with 7 nucleotides matching TRBD2. The clonotype was recovered from a woman between 45 and 60 years old who had recovered from COVID-19. The sequencing input was peripheral blood. The CDR3 loop reads CASSPERDYLGQETQYF. For the CDR3, the DNA is TGCGCCAGCAGCCCCGAGCGGGACTACTTGGGGCAAGAGACCCAGTACTTC.